The clone carrying this T cell receptor (beta chain) was observed a few times. Its specificity is unknown. The data were taken from a study of CD8 T cells in ankylosing spondylitis. General observations from the study: One TCR beta motif, made up of seven to nine highly homologous variants, appeared characteristic of ankylosing spondylitis blood. Clones linked to disease, bearing a CD8+ phenotype, were relatively rare in peripheral blood. Existing reports had already noted some motif variants in reactive arthritis synovial fluid and blood. Significant enrichment of disease-linked clones was reported in matched ankylosing spondylitis synovial fluid.

CDR1 is SGHAT and CDR2 is FQDESV in the germline V gene (reference sequence). This CDR3 spans 14 amino acids. V lost 6 bases to trimming and J lost 4 bases; unmatched junction nucleotides: 4. Construction of TCR beta libraries was performed using quantitative 5'-RACE with molecular barcodes. TCRdb ran MiXCR on the 5' RACE reads and lists one entry per CDR3 protein. This table holds fewer than 550,000 distinct CDR3 sequences, over 4% found once. This sequence was found in a male donor with ankylosing spondylitis. This rearrangement joins TRBV11-1 to TRBJ2-2; 8 bases fit TRBD2. Material for sequencing was blood, either unsorted or a sorted T cell fraction (not recorded which). The CDR3 is CASRSGSSTGELFF. CDR3 bases: TGTGCCAGCAGGAGCGGGAGCAGCACCGGGGAGCTGTTTTTT. The full variable domain, rest sourced from reference TRBV11-1 and TRBJ2-2, is EAEVAQSPRYKITEKSQAVAFWCDPISGHATLYWYRQILGQGPELLVQFQDESVVDDSQLPKDRFSAERLKGVDSTLKIQPAELGDSAMYLCASRSGSSTGELFFGEGSRLTVL.